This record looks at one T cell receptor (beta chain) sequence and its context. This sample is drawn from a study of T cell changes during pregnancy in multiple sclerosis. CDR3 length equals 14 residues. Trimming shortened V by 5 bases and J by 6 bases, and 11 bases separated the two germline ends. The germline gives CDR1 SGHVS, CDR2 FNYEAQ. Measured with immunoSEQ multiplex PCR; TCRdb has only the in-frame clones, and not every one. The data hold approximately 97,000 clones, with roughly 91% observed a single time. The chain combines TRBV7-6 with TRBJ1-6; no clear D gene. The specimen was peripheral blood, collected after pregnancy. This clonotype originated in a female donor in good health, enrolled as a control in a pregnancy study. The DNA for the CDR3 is TGTGCCAGCAGCCCGGGTGGTTCTAATTCACCCCTCCACTTT. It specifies CASSPGGSNSPLHF.